This paragraph reports one T cell receptor beta chain. This sample was taken from a study of blood T cell repertoires in COVID-19. Study as a whole: T cells, B-cell-depleted T cells, or PBMCs supplied cDNA or gDNA.

The length of the CDR3 is 14 residues. From germline, CDR1 is LNHDA and CDR2 SQIVND (reference sequence). V shed 5 bases and J 7 bases; nucleotides not matched to a gene: 3. Using immunoSEQ multiplex PCR, the repertoire was profiled, and TCRdb retains in-frame clones only, with some absent. This repertoire shows 280,000 or so clones, about 91% found once; its top ten account for around 12%. The sample comprised peripheral blood. This sequence was found in a woman in her sixties or seventies with acute or convalescent COVID-19. The J gene is TRBJ1-6, the V gene TRBV19; 9 nucleotides match TRBD1. CDR3 sequence: CASSPDRGNSPLHF. In DNA, the CDR3 is TGTGCCAGTAGTCCCGACAGGGGGAATTCACCCCTCCACTTT.